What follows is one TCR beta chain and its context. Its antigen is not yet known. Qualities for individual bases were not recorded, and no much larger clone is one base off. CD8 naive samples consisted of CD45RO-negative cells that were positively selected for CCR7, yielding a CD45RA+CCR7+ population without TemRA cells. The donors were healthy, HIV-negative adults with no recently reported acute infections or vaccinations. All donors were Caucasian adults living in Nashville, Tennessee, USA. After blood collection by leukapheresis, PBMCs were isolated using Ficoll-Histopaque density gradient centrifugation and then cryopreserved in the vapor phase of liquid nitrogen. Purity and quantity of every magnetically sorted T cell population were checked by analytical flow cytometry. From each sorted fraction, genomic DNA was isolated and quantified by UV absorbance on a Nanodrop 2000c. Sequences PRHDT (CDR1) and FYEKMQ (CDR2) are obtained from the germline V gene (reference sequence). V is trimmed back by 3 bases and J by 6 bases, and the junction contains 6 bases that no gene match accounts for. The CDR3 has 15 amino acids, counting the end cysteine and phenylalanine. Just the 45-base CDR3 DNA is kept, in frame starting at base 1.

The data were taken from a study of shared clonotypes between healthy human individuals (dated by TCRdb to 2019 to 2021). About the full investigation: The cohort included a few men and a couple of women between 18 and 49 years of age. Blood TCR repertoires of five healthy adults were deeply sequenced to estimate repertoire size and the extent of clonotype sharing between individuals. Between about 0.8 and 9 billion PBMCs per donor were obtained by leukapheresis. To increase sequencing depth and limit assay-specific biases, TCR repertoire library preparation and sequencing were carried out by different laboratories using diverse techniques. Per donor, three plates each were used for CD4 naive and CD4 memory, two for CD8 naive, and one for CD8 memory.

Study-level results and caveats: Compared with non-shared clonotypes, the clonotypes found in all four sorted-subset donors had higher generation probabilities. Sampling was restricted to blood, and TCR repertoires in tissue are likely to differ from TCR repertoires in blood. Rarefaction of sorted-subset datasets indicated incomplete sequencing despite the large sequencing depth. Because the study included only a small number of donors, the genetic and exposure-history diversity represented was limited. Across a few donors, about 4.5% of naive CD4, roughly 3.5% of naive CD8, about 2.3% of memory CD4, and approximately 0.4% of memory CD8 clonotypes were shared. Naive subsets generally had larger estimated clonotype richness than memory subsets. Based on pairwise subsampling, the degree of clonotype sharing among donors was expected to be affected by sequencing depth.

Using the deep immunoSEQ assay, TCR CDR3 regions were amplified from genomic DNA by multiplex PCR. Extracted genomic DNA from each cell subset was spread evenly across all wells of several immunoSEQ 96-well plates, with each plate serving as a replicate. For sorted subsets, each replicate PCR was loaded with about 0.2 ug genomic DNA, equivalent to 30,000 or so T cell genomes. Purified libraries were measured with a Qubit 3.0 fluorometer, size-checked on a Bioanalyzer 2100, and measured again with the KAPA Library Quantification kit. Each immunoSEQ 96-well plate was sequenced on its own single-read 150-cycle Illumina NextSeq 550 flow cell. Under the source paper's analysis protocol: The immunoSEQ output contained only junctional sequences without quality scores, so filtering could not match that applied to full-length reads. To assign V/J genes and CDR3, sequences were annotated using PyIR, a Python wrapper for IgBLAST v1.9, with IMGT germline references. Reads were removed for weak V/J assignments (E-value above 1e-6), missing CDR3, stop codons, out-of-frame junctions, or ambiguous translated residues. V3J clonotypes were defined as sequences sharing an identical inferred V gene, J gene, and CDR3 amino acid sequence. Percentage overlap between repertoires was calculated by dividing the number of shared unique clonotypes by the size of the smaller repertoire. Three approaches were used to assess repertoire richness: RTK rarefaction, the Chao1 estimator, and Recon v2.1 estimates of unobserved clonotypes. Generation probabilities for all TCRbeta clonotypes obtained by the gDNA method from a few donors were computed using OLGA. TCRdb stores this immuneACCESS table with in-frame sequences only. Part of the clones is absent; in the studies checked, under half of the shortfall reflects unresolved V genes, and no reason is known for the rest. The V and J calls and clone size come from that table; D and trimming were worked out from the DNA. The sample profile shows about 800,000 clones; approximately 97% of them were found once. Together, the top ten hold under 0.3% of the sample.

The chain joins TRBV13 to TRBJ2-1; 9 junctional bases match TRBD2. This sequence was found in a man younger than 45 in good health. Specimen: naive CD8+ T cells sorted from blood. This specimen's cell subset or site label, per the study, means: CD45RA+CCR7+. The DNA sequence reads TGTGCCAGCAGCTTTGTGCGGGAGGGGAGCAATGAGCAGTTCTTC. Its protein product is CASSFVREGSNEQFF.